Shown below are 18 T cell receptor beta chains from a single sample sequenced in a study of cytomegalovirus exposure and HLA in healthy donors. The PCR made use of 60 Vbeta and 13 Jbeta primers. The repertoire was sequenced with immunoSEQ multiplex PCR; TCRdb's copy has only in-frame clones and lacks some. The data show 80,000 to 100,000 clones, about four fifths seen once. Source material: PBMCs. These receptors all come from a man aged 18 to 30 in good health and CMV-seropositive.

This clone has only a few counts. The CDR3 sequence: CAISESRLGTGTYEKLFF. The DNA of the CDR3 is TGTGCCATCAGTGAGTCGAGATTAGGGACAGGGACTTATGAAAAACTGTTTTTT. V gene TRBV10-3 combines with J gene TRBJ1-4; TRBD1 agrees at 9 bases. Germline CDR1 and CDR2: ENHRY and SYGVKD. The CDR3 runs to 18 residues. Germline trimming cut 0 bases from V and 6 bases from J; bases unmatched to any gene: 11.

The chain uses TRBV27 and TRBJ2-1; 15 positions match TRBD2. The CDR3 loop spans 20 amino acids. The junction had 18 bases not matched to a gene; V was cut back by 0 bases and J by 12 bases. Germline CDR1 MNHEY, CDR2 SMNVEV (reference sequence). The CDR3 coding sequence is TGTGCCAGCAGTTTATCGAATGCGCAACGGACTAGCGGGGGGGCCGTCGGGCAGTTCTTC. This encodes CASSLSNAQRTSGGAVGQFF.

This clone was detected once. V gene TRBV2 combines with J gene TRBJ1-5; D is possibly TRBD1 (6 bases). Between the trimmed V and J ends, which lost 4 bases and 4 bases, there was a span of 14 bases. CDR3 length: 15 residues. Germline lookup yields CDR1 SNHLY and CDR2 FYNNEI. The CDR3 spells CASSVTGSLNQPQHF. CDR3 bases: TGTGCCAGCAGTGTTACAGGGTCCCTAAATCAGCCCCAGCATTTT.

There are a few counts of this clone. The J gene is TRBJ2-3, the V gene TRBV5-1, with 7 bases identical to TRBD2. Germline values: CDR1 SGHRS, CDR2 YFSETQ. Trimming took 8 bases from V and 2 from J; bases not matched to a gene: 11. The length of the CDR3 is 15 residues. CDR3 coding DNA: TGCGCCAGTGGCGAGGGGAGCGGGGTCACAGATACGCAGTATTTT. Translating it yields CASGEGSGVTDTQYF.

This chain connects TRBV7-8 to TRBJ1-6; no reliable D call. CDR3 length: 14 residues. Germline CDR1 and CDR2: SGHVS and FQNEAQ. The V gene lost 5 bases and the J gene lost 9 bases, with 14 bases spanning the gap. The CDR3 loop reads CASSDGRRLSPLHF. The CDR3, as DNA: TGTGCCAGCAGCGATGGACGGAGGCTTTCACCCCTCCACTTT.

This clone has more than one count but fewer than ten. Here the CDR3 reads CASSKSQAGELFF. DNA of the CDR3: TGTGCCAGTAGTAAGTCACAGGCTGGGGAGCTGTTTTTT. The chain uses TRBV19 and TRBJ2-2, with D tentatively TRBD1 (5 bases). This CDR3 spans 13 amino acids. The germline V and J ends were trimmed by 4 bases and 8 bases, with 11 bases remaining between them. CDR1 is LNHDA and CDR2 is SQIVND in the germline V gene (reference sequence). Using reference TRBV19 and TRBJ2-2 for the parts outside the CDR3, the full variable domain is DGGITQSPKYLFRKEGQNVTLSCEQNLNHDAMYWYRQDPGQGLRLIYYSQIVNDFQKGDIAEGYSVSREKKESFPLTVTSAQKNPTAFYLCASSKSQAGELFFGEGSRLTVL.

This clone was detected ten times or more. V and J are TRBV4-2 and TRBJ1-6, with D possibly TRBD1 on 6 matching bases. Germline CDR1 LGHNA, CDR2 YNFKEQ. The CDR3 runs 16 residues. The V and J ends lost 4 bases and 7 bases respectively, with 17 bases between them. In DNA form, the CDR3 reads TGTGCCAGCAGCCCCCAATCCCAGGGGCGCAATTCACCCCTCCACTTT. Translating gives CASSPQSQGRNSPLHF.

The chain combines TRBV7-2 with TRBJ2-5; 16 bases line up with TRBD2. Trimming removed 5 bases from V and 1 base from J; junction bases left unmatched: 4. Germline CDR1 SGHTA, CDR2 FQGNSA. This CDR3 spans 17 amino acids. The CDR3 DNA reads TGTGCCAGCAGCGTGGGACTAGCGGGGGGGGTCCAAGAGACCCAGTACTTC. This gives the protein CASSVGLAGGVQETQYF.

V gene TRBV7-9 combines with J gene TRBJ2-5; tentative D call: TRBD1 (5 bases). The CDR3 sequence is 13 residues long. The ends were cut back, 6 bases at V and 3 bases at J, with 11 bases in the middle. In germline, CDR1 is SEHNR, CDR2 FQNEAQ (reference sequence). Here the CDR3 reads CASSRPTEETQYF. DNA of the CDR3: TGTGCCAGCAGTCGCCCGACAGAAGAGACCCAGTACTTC.

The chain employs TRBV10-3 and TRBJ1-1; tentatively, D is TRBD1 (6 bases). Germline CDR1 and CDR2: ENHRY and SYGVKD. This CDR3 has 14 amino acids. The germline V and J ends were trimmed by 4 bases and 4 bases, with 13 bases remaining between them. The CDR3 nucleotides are TGTGCCATCAGTGTGGGGGGAGGGGGCACTGAAGCTTTCTTT. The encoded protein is CAISVGGGGTEAFF.

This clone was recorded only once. This CDR3 reads CSARETGLQFF. CDR3 DNA: TGCAGTGCTAGAGAGACAGGGTTGCAGTTCTTC. The rearrangement joins TRBV20-1 to TRBJ2-1, with 7 bases aligning to TRBD1. CDR3 length: 11 residues. J lost 12 bases, V lost 0 bases, and 2 bases had no gene match. Per the germline V gene, CDR1 is DFQATT and CDR2 is SNEGSKA (reference sequence).

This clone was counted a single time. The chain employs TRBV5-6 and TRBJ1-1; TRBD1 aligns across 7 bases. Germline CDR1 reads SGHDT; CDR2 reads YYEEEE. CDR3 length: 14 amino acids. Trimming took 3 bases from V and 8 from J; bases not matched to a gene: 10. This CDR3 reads CASSYPTGAKEAFF. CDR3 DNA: TGTGCCAGCAGCTATCCTACAGGGGCTAAGGAAGCTTTCTTT.

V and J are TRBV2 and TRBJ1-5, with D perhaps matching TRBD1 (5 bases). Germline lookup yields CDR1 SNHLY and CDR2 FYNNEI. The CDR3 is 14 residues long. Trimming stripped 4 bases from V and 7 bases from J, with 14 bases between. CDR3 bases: TGTGCCAGCAGTGTTGGAGGGGACGGGCAGCCCCAGCATTTT. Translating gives CASSVGGDGQPQHF.

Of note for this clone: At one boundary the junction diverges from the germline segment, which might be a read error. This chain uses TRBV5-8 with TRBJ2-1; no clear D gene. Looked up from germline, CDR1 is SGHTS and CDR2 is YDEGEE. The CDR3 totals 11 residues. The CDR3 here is CASSLGRMFVF. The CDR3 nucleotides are TGTGCCAGCAGCTTGGGCAGGATGTTCGTCTTC.

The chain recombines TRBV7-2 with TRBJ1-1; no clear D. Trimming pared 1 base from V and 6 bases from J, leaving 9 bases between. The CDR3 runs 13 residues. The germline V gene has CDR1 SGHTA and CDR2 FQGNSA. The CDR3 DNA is TGTGCCAGCAGCTTAGACACGATCCCTGAAGCTTTCTTT. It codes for CASSLDTIPEAFF.

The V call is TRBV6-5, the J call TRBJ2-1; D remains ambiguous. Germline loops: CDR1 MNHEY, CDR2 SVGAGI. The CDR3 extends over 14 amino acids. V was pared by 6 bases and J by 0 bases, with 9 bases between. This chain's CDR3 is CASSLLSSYNEQFF. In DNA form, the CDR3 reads TGTGCCAGCAGCCTGCTCAGCTCCTACAATGAGCAGTTCTTC.

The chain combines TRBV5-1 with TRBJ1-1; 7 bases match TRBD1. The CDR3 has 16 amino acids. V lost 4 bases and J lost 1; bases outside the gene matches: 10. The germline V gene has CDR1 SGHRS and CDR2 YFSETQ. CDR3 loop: CASSRDSLRENTEAFF. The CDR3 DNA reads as TGCGCCAGCAGCCGGGACAGCCTCAGAGAGAACACTGAAGCTTTCTTT.

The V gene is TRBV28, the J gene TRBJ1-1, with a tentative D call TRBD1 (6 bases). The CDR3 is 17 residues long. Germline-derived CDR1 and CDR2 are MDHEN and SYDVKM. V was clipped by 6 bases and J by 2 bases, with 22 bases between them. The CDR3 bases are TGTGCCAGCAGCCCCGTCAAGCGGGGGACACCCAACACTGAAGCTTTCTTT. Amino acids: CASSPVKRGTPNTEAFF. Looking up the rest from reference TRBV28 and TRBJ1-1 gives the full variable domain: DVKVTQSSRYLVKRTGEKVFLECVQDMDHENMFWYRQDPGLGLRLIYFSYDVKMKEKGDIPEGYSVSREKKERFSLILESASTNQTSMYLCASSPVKRGTPNTEAFFGQGTRLTVV.